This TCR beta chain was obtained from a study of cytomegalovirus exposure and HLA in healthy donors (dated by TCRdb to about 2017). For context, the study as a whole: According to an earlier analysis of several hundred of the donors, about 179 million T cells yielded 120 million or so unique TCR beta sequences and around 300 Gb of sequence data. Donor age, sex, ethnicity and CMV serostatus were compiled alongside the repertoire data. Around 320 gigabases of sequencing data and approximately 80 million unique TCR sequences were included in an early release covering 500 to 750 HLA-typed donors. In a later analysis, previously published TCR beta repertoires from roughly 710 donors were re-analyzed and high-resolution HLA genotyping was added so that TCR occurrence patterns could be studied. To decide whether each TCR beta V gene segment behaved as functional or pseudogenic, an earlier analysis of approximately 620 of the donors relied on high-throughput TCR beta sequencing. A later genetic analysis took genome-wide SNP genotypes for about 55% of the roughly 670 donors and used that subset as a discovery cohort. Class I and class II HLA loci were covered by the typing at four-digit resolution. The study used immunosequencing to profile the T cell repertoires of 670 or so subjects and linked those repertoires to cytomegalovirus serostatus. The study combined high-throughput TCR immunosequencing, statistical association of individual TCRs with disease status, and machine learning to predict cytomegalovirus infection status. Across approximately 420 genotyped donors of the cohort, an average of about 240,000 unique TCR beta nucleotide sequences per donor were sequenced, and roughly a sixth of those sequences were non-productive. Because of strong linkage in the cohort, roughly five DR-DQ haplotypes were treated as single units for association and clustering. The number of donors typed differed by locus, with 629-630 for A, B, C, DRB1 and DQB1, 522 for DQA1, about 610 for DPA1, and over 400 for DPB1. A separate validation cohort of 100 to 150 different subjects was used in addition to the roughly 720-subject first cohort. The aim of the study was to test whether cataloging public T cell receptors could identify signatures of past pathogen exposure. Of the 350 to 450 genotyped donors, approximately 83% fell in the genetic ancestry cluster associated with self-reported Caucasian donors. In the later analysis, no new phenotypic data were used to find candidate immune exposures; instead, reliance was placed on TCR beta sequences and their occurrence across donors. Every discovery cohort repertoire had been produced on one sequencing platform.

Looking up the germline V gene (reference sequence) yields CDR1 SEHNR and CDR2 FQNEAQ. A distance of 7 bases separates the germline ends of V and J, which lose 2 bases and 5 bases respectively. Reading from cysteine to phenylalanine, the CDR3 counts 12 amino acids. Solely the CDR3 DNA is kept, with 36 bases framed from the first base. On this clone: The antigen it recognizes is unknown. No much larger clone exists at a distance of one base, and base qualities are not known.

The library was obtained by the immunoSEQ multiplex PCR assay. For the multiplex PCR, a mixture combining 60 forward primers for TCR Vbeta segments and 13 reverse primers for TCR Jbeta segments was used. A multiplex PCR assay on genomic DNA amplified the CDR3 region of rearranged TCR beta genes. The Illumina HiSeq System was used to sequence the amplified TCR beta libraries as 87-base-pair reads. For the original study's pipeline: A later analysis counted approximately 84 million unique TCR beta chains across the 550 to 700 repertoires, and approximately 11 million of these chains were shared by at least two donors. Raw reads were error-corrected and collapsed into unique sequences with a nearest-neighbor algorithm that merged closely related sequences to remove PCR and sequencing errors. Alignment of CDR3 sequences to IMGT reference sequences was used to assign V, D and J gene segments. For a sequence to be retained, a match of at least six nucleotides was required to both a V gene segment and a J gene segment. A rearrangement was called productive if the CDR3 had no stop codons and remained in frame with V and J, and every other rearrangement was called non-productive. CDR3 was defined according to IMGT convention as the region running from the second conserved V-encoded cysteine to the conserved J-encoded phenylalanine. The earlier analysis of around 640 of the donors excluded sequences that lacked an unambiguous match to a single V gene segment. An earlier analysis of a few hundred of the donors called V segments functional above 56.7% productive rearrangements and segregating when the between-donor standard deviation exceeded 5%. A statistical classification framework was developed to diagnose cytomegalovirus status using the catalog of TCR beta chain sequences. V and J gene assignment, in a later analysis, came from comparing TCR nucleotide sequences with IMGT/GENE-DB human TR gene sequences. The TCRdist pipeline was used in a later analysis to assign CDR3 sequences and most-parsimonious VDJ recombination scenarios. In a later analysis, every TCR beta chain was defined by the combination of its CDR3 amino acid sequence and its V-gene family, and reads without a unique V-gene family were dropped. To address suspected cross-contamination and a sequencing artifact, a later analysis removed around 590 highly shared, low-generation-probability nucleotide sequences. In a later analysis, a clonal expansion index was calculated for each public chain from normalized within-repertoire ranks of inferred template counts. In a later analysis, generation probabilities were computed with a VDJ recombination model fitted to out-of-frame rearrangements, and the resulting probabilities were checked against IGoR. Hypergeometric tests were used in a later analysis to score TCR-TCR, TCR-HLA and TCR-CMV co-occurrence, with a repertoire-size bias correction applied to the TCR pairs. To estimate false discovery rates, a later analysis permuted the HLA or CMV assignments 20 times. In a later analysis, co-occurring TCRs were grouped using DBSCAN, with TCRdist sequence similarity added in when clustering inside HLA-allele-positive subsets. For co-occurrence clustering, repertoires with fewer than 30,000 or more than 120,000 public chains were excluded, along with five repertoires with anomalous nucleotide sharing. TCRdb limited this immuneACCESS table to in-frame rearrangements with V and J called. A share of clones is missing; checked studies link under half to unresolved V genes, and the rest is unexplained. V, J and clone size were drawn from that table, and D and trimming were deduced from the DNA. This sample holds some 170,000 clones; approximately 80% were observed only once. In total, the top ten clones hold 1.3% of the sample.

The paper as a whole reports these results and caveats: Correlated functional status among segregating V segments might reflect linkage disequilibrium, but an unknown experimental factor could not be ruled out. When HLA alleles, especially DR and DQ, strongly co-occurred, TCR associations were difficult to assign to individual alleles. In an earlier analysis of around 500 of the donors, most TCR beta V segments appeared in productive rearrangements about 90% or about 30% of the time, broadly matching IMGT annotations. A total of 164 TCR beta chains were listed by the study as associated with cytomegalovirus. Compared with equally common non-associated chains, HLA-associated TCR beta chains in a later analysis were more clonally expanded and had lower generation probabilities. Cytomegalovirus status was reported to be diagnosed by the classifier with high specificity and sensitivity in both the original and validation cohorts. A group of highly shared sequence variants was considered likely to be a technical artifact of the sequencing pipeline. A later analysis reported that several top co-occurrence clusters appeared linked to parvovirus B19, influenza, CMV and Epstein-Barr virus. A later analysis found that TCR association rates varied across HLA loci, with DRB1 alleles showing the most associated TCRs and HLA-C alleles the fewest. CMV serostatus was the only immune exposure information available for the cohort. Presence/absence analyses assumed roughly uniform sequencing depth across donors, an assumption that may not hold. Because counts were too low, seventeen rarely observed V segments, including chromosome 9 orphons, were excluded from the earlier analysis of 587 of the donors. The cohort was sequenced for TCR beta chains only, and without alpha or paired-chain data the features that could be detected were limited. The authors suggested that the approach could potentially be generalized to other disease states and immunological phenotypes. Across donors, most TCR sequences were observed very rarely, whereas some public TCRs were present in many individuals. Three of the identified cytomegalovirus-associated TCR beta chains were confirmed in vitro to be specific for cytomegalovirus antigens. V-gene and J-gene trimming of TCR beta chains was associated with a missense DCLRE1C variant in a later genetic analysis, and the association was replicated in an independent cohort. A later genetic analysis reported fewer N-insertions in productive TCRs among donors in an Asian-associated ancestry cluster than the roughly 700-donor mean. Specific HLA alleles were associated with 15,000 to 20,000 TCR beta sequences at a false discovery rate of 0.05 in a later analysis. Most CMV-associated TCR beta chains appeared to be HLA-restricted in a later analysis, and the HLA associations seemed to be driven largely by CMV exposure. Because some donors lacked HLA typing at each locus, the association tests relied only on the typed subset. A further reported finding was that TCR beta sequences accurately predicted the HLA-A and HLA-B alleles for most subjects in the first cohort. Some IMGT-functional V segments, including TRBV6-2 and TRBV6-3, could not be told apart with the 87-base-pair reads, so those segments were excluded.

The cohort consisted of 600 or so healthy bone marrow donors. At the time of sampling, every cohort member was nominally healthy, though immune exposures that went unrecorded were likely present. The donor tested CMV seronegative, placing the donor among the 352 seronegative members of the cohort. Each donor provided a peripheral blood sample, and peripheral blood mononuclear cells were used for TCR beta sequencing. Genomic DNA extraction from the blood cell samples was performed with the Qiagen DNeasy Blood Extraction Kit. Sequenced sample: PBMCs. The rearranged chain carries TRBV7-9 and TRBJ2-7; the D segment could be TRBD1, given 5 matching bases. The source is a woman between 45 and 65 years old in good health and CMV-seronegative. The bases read TGTGCCAGCAGCTTACTCAGGGACGAGCAGTACTTC. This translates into CASSLLRDEQYF. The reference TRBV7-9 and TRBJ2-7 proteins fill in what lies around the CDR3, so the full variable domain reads DTGVSQNPRHKITKRGQNVTFRCDPISEHNRLYWYRQTLGQGPEFLTYFQNEAQLEKSRLLSDRFSAERPKGSFSTLEIQRTEQGDSAMYLCASSLLRDEQYFGPGTRLTVT.